The 18 T cell receptor beta chains below were found in one sample sequenced in a study of T cell repertoires in cytomegalovirus infection. Which antigens these TCRs recognize remains unknown. TCRdb independently ran MiXCR on the reads; one entry per CDR3 protein. The data show approximately 500,000 distinct CDR3 sequences, around a third seen once. The sequenced sample was cultured PBMCs, obtained from culture after CMV antigen stimulation. These receptor sequences come from a human donor in good health (CMV status not recorded). Some clones in this sample may be carry-over from other donors' samples.

Worth noting for this clonotype: A read error may produce the germline difference seen at one junction end. The J gene is TRBJ1-3, the V gene TRBV7-6; no clear D. The length of the CDR3 is 11 residues. Looked up from germline, CDR1 is SGHVS and CDR2 is FNYEAQ. The CDR3 DNA reads as TGTGTCACCGCCCCCGAGGGTTTTGTTCATTTT. It yields the protein CVTAPEGFVHF.

This clonotype has a single count. DNA of the CDR3: TGTGCCAGCAGGGGGAACTACAATGAGCAGTTCTTC. Protein sequence: CASRGNYNEQFF. The chain has TRBV9 and TRBJ2-1; D not certain. Looked up from germline, CDR1 is SGDLS and CDR2 is YYNGEE. Trimming removed 5 bases from V and 3 bases from J, with 6 bases in between. There are 12 residues in the CDR3.

The chain links TRBV6-1 to TRBJ2-7; D remains unclear. Trimming pared 1 base from V and 6 bases from J, leaving 13 bases between. Germline values: CDR1 MNHNS, CDR2 SASEGT. CDR3 length equals 14 residues. CDR3 in DNA: TGTGCCAGCAGTGAAGGGAGTTGGCAGCCCGAGCAGTACGTC. Residues: CASSEGSWQPEQYV.

Many counts were recorded for this clonotype. The chain links TRBV7-9 to TRBJ1-1; D may be TRBD1 (5 bases). The ends were cut back, 1 base at V and 2 bases at J, with 8 bases in the middle. Germline V CDR1 and CDR2: SEHNR, FQNEAQ (reference sequence). CDR3 length: 14 residues. The CDR3 loop reads CASSLGRGNTEAFF. Here the CDR3 DNA reads TGTGCCAGCAGCTTAGGAAGGGGAAACACTGAAGCTTTCTTT.

This clonotype appeared a few times. The V and J genes are TRBV6-2 or TRBV6-3 and TRBJ2-2, with TRBD2 identical over 7 bases. The germline gives CDR1 MNHEY, CDR2 SVGEGT. The trim removed 4 bases at V and 7 bases at J, leaving 9 bases unmatched. The CDR3 contains 15 residues. CDR3 sequence (DNA): TGTGCCAGCAGTTCCCTGGCGGGAGAACGCGGGGAGCTGTTTTTT. It yields the protein CASSSLAGERGELFF.

The chain combines TRBV12-3 or TRBV12-4 with TRBJ1-5, with D possibly matching TRBD1 (5 bases). The V end lost 3 bases, the J end lost 2 bases, and 17 bases lay between the germline ends. The CDR3 extends over 17 amino acids. The CDR3 loop reads CASSFRQSLKGNQPQHF. The DNA for the CDR3 is TGTGCCAGCAGTTTTCGACAGTCCCTCAAGGGCAATCAGCCCCAGCATTTT.

The chain is built from TRBV7-2 and TRBJ2-3; the match to TRBD2 covers 9 bases. Trimming took 5 bases from V and 0 from J; bases not matched to a gene: 9. From germline, CDR1 is SGHTA and CDR2 FQGNSA. The CDR3 covers 17 residues. In DNA, the CDR3 is TGTGCCAGCAGCCCCTTTGCTAGCGGGGCTAGCACAGATACGCAGTATTTT. Translation: CASSPFASGASTDTQYF. The full variable domain, rest sourced from reference TRBV7-2 and TRBJ2-3, is GAGVSQSPSNKVTEKGKDVELRCDPISGHTALYWYRQSLGQGLEFLIYFQGNSAPDKSGLPSDRFSAERTGGSVSTLTIQRTQQEDSAVYLCASSPFASGASTDTQYFGPGTRLTVL.

The J gene is TRBJ2-1, the V gene TRBV12-3 or TRBV12-4; 9 nucleotides agree with TRBD1. V trimming: 5 bases; J trimming: 3 bases; junction bases outside the gene matches: 5. The CDR3 contains 15 residues. CDR3 nucleotide sequence: TGTGCCAGCAGTCAGGGGACAGGGATCTACAATGAGCAGTTCTTC. Translated: CASSQGTGIYNEQFF.

This clonotype has a handful of counts. V gene TRBV6-1 combines with J gene TRBJ2-1; no firm D call. Germline V gene lookup returns CDR1 MNHNS and CDR2 SASEGT. This CDR3 has 12 amino acids. V gave up 5 bases and J gave up 7 bases, with 9 bases separating them. The CDR3 DNA reads TGTGCCAGCAGTTACCCAGGTAATGAGCAGTTCTTC. It translates to CASSYPGNEQFF.

The chain has TRBV19 and TRBJ2-5; TRBD1 aligns across 8 bases. CDR1 and CDR2 (germline): LNHDA, SQIVND (reference sequence). After removal of 9 bases from V and 3 bases from J, the junction contained 15 bases not matched to a gene. CDR3 size: 16 residues. CDR3 region: CASRDFGDRGEETQYF. CDR3 in DNA: TGTGCCAGCCGTGATTTTGGTGACAGGGGAGAAGAGACCCAGTACTTC.

Only a few counts were recorded for this clonotype. The V gene is TRBV7-2, the J gene TRBJ2-3, with 7 positions matching TRBD2. Germline V gives CDR1 SGHTA, CDR2 FQGNSA. The CDR3 consists of 16 residues. V was clipped by 1 base and J by 6 bases; unmatched bases: 10. CDR3 region: CASSLVPLAASDTQYF. The CDR3 DNA follows: TGTGCCAGCAGCTTAGTCCCCCTAGCGGCCTCGGATACGCAGTATTTT.

The chain uses TRBV12-3 or TRBV12-4 and TRBJ2-5; D ambiguous. This CDR3 is 12 amino acids long. The ends were cut back, 3 bases at V and 5 bases at J, with 7 bases in the middle. The CDR3 bases are TGTGCCAGCAGTTTCTCGAAGGAGACCCAGTACTTC. Translating it yields CASSFSKETQYF.

J is TRBJ2-3 and V is TRBV20-1; 10 bases agree with TRBD2. The V and J ends lost 3 bases and 3 bases, in that order; junction bases with no gene match: 9. The CDR3 spans 16 residues. Germline CDR1 reads DFQATT; CDR2 reads SNEGSKA (reference sequence). CDR3 DNA sequence: TGCAGTGCTAGGGGCCCGCTAGCGGGAGTGACAGATACGCAGTATTTT. Amino acids: CSARGPLAGVTDTQYF.

The chain is built from TRBV20-1 and TRBJ1-3, with D unclear. V was trimmed by 3 bases and J by 0 bases, leaving 6 bases between them. Germline V gene sequence: CDR1 DFQATT, CDR2 SNEGSKA (reference sequence). The CDR3 extends over 13 amino acids. The chain's CDR3 is CSASTGSGNTIYF. In nucleotides, the CDR3 is TGCAGTGCTAGTACCGGCTCTGGAAACACCATATATTTT.

This clonotype occurred a few times. The chain has TRBV27 and TRBJ2-1; TRBD2 matches at 14 bases. The CDR3 consists of 15 residues. After removal of 4 bases from V and 7 bases from J, the junction contained 3 bases not matched to a gene. Germline V gene data show CDR1 as MNHEY and CDR2 as SMNVEV (reference sequence). The CDR3 reads CASSSRTSGGNEQFF. DNA for the CDR3: TGTGCCAGCAGTTCCAGGACTAGCGGGGGGAATGAGCAGTTCTTC.

This chain connects TRBV28 to TRBJ2-3; D gene uncertain. Germline CDR1 and CDR2: MDHEN and SYDVKM. The CDR3 runs 16 residues. The V end lost 3 bases, the J end lost 3 bases, and 16 bases lay between the germline ends. The CDR3 sequence: CASSLAIAEITDTQYF. The CDR3 DNA is TGTGCCAGCAGTTTGGCCATCGCAGAGATTACAGATACGCAGTATTTT.

The chain employs TRBV6-1 and TRBJ1-6, with 9 bases aligning to TRBD1. The ends lost 5 bases at V and 8 bases at J; junction bases unmatched: 13. The CDR3 totals 17 residues. CDR1 MNHNS and CDR2 SASEGT come from the germline V gene. CDR3 protein: CASSSRQGVAIHSPLHF. CDR3 nucleotide sequence: TGTGCCAGCAGTTCCAGACAGGGGGTCGCCATTCATTCACCCCTCCACTTT.

The chain recombines TRBV25-1 with TRBJ1-3; D not certain. Germline CDR1 and CDR2: MGHDK and SYGVNS. V lost 1 base to trimming and J lost 0 bases, with 7 bases between them. This CDR3 comprises 15 residues. The DNA of the CDR3 is TGTGCCAGCAGTGAATCCCTGTTCTCTGGAAACACCATATATTTT. Amino acids: CASSESLFSGNTIYF.